One sample yielded the 8 T cell receptor beta chains listed below, sequenced in a study of blood T cell repertoires in COVID-19. The protocol was immunoSEQ multiplex PCR, while the TCRdb copy is restricted to in-frame clones and leaves out a portion. The sample consists of 350,000 to 400,000 clones, 80% to 90% of them appearing once. The sequenced sample was PBMCs or T cells enriched from blood (not recorded which). These receptors all come from a young man who had recovered from COVID-19.

In this sample, this clone turned up a few times. The chain joins TRBV7-2 to TRBJ1-2; D not resolved. Between the trimmed V and J ends, which lost 5 bases and 8 bases, there was a span of 18 bases. This CDR3 comprises 14 residues. Germline V gene lookup returns CDR1 SGHTA and CDR2 FQGNSA. The DNA of the CDR3 is TGTGCCAGCAGCCCGACCCGCGGAGGAGGGGGCTACACCTTC. This encodes CASSPTRGGGGYTF.

The gene calls are TRBV2 and TRBJ2-7, with D possibly being TRBD1 (5 bases). V lost 4 bases, J lost 7 bases, and 14 bases lay in between. The CDR3 has 13 amino acids. Per germline, CDR1 SNHLY and CDR2 FYNNEI. The CDR3 nucleotides are TGTGCCAGCAGTGGATTGGGGCAATATGAGCAGTACTTC. Translation: CASSGLGQYEQYF.

The J gene is TRBJ1-3, the V gene TRBV10-3; no firm D call. The CDR3 covers 14 residues. Deletions cut 3 bases from V and 0 bases from J, with 6 bases between. Germline-derived CDR1 and CDR2 are ENHRY and SYGVKD. The CDR3 loop is CAISDERSGNTIYF. The CDR3, as DNA: TGTGCCATCAGTGATGAGCGCTCTGGAAACACCATATATTTT.

This clone was observed a single time. The rearrangement joins TRBV6-5 to TRBJ2-1; 9 bases match TRBD1. CDR3 length equals 15 residues. Germline values: CDR1 MNHEY, CDR2 SVGAGI. Unmatched junction bases numbered 6, after V lost 5 bases and J lost 4 bases. CDR3 amino acids: CASSKPGQGYNEQFF. In DNA, the CDR3 is TGTGCCAGCAGTAAGCCGGGACAGGGTTACAATGAGCAGTTCTTC.

This chain joins TRBV28 and TRBJ2-3; no definite D call. Germline V gene sequence: CDR1 MDHEN, CDR2 SYDVKM. This CDR3 region has 14 residues. Trimming took 10 bases from V and 2 from J, leaving 16 bases between them. CDR3 protein: CATAQLRTTDTQYF. The CDR3 DNA follows: TGTGCCACCGCCCAGTTAAGAACCACAGATACGCAGTATTTT.

This clone is a singleton in its sample. The V call is TRBV7-9, the J call TRBJ1-6; the match to TRBD1 covers 7 bases. Germline CDR1 and CDR2: SEHNR and FQNEAQ (reference sequence). V lost 5 bases and J lost 3; bases outside the gene matches: 4. This CDR3 is built from 15 residues. As DNA, the CDR3 is TGTGCCAGCAGCACAGGACAGGTCTATAATTCACCCCTCCACTTT. Encoded protein: CASSTGQVYNSPLHF.

This clone showed up just a few times. CDR3 nucleotides: TGTGCCAGCAGTGGGAGGGCGAATCAGCCCCAGCATTTT. Protein product: CASSGRANQPQHF. The chain uses TRBV2 and TRBJ1-5, with D uncertain. Trimming shortened V by 4 bases and J by 4 bases, and 8 bases separated the two germline ends. Germline loops: CDR1 SNHLY, CDR2 FYNNEI. This CDR3 has 13 amino acids.

This clone occurred once. The chain recombines TRBV28 with TRBJ1-2, with a weak D call TRBD1 (5 bases). The CDR3 runs to 12 residues. The V gene's germline CDR1 is MDHEN and CDR2 SYDVKM. Trimming left V 11 bases short and J 0 bases short, with 10 bases between. The CDR3 bases are TGTGCCTCGGGCAGGGCTAACTATGGCTACACCTTC. This sequence encodes CASGRANYGYTF.